The entry that follows covers one TCR beta chain sequence. The source of the sample is a study of OX40 agonist ivuxolimab in advanced cancers. Some clones are missing from TCRdb's copy, which holds only in-frame ones; the method was immunoSEQ multiplex PCR. The sample includes tens of thousands of clones, about 85% of them seen just once. This clonotype was obtained from an adult with an advanced solid tumor such as melanoma, head and neck, liver or kidney cancer. The sample in question was CD4+ or CD8+ T cells sorted from blood, obtained in a trial of the OX40 agonist ivuxolimab.

CDR3 coding DNA: TGCGCCAGCAGCCGTGGGACTAGCGGGGGGTCGACCTTTCCCTACGAGCAGTACTTC. Its translation: CASSRGTSGGSTFPYEQYF. The genes are TRBV4-3 and TRBJ2-7; 15 nucleotides match TRBD2. V trimming: 4 bases; J trimming: 2 bases; junction bases outside the gene matches: 12. This CDR3 spans 19 amino acids. Germline assignment: CDR1 LGHNA and CDR2 YSLEER.